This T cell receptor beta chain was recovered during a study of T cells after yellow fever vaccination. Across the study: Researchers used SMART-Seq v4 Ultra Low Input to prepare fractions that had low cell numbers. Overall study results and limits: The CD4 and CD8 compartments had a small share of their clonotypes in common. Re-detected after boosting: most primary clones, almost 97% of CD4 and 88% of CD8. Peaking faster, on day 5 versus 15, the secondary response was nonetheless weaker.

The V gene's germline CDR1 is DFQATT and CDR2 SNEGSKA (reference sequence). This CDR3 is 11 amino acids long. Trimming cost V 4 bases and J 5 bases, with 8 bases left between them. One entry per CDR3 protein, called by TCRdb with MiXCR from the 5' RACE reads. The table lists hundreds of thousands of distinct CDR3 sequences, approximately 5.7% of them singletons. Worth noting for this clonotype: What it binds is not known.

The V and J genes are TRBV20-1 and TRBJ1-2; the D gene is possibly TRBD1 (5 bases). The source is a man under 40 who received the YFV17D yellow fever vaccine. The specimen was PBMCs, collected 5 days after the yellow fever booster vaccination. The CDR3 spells CSATRAYGYTF. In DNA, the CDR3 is TGCAGTGCTACCAGGGCGTATGGCTACACCTTC.